The clone carrying this TCR beta chain came up many times. Its antigen is not identified. The CDR3 consists of 13 residues. Between the trimmed V and J ends, which lost 4 bases and 4 bases, there was a span of 7 bases. Germline CDR1 reads SGHDN; CDR2 reads FVKESK. Bulk TCR library preparation followed previously described methods with listed TCR primers. Each CDR3 protein gets one entry after TCRdb re-called the PCR reads with MiXCR. The repertoire includes more than 450,000 distinct CDR3 sequences, 25% of them detected once, and around 0.76% sits in the top ten. Sorted naive CD8 T cells were those defined as CD8+CD4-CCR7+CD45RA+. The sample comes from a study of molecular identifiers for immune sequencing clone quantification. The wider study: The replicates split RNA from around 20,000 or 100,000 naive CD8 cells five ways and sequenced four.

Whole-study findings and limits: For effector cells, clones above 20 RNA copies held over 98% of molecules; for naive cells, under 1%.

The source of this sequence is a human donor in good health. Some libraries in this study had Jurkat cell RNA spiked in. Sequencing was done on a sample of naive CD8+ T cells from blood, with Jurkat cell RNA spiked in. Subset meaning: FACS-sorted CD8+CD4-CCR7+CD45RA+ naive T cells. This sequence joins TRBV14 and TRBJ2-2; D is uncertain. CDR3 amino acids: CASSPSSTGELFF. CDR3 nucleotides: TGTGCCAGCAGCCCTAGTAGCACCGGGGAGCTGTTTTTT.